This T cell receptor beta chain was sequenced for a study of siplizumab effects on memory and regulatory T cells. Whole-study results and caveats: Memory T cells appeared less diverse than naive cells, which seemed to contribute substantially to alloresponse. Siplizumab significantly reduced alloreactive sequences traceable to unstimulated CD4+ memory cells. Unstimulated subsets captured only a minor fraction of alloreactive clones. Many proliferating CD4+ or CD8+ clones remained unclassified. Roughly 80-95% of them could not be assigned either a naive or a memory phenotype.

About this clone itself: The target antigen is unknown.

V lost 5 bases, J lost 3 bases, and 5 bases stayed unmatched. Germline V gene data show CDR1 as SGHTA and CDR2 as FQGTGA. CDR3 size: 15 residues. Profiling relied on immunoSEQ multiplex PCR, and the TCRdb table lists in-frame clones only, not all of them. The sample has 94,000 or so clones, 80% to 95% seen once. Material for sequencing was CD8+ T cells sorted from blood. The TCR comes from a human donor in good health. The chain employs TRBV7-3 and TRBJ2-3; 10 nucleotides align to TRBD1. In nucleotides, the CDR3 is TGTGCCAGCAGCGAGACAGGGGGCGCAACAGATACGCAGTATTTT. The encoded protein is CASSETGGATDTQYF.